This passage covers 13 T cell receptor beta chains from one sample sequenced in a study of CD8 T cell repertoires and HIV-1 epitope variants. Sequencing was performed with immunoSEQ multiplex PCR; in TCRdb, only in-frame clones are kept and a portion is missing. The repertoire holds some 100,000 clones, with 60% to 80% as singletons. Sequences were obtained from uncultured baseline CD8+ T cells from peripheral blood mononuclear cells (PBMCs). The receptors here all came from a male donor with HIV.

The chain carries TRBV28 and TRBJ1-2; the D is unclear. Germline CDR1 MDHEN, CDR2 SYDVKM. The CDR3 runs to 12 residues. Trimming pared 8 bases from V and 4 bases from J, leaving 11 bases between. The CDR3 loop reads CASSGGIYGYTF. Here the CDR3 DNA reads TGTGCCAGCTCGGGCGGGATCTATGGCTACACCTTC.

The chain carries TRBV6-5 and TRBJ2-7; TRBD1 matches 8 bases. The length of the CDR3 is 14 residues. The V gene end was trimmed by 5 bases and the J gene end by 5 bases; junction bases not matched to a gene: 8. Germline V gives CDR1 MNHEY, CDR2 SVGAGI. The DNA of the CDR3 is TGTGCCAGCAGTACCGGACAGGGCGTCCACGAGCAGTACTTC. As protein: CASSTGQGVHEQYF.

The V call is TRBV2, the J call TRBJ2-3; D ambiguous. The length of the CDR3 is 13 residues. Per the germline V gene, CDR1 is SNHLY and CDR2 is FYNNEI. Trimming cost V 6 bases and J 2 bases, with 9 bases left between them. The CDR3 spells CASRWTVTDTQYF. The CDR3 DNA sequence: TGTGCCAGCAGGTGGACGGTCACAGATACGCAGTATTTT.

The rearrangement links TRBV6-1 to TRBJ1-6; the D gene is possibly TRBD1 (5 bases). Germline V gene sequence: CDR1 MNHNS, CDR2 SASEGT. This CDR3 spans 15 amino acids. V lost 2 bases and J lost 8, with 13 bases in between. The CDR3 DNA reads TGTGCCAGCAGTGAAAACCAGGGAGGGGATTCACCCCTCCACTTT. Its protein is CASSENQGGDSPLHF.

The V and J genes are TRBV2 and TRBJ2-1, with 8 bases identical to TRBD1. J lost 2 bases, V lost 6 bases, and 12 bases had no gene match. CDR3 size: 17 residues. Germline V gives CDR1 SNHLY, CDR2 FYNNEI. CDR3 sequence (DNA): TGTGCCAGCAGCTCCATCGGGCAGGGGGCCACCTACAATGAGCAGTTCTTC. It encodes CASSSIGQGATYNEQFF.

The chain is built from TRBV5-4 and TRBJ2-7; 8 bases line up with TRBD1. V lost 2 bases, J lost 3 bases, and 4 bases stayed unmatched. The germline V gene has CDR1 SGHNT and CDR2 YYREEE (reference sequence). This CDR3 comprises 14 residues. The CDR3 reads CASSLSTGVYEQYF. CDR3 coding DNA: TGTGCCAGCAGCTTATCGACAGGGGTCTACGAGCAGTACTTC. The variable domain in full, completed from reference TRBV5-4 and TRBJ2-7, reads ETGVTQSPTHLIKTRGQQVTLRCSSQSGHNTVSWYQQALGQGPQFIFQYYREEENGRGNFPPRFSGLQFPNYSSELNVNALELDDSALYLCASSLSTGVYEQYFGPGTRLTVT.

The chain links TRBV7-9 to TRBJ2-1; 9 nucleotides align to TRBD2. V shed 7 bases, J shed 4 bases, and the junction held 11 bases outside the gene matches. The CDR3 extends over 16 amino acids. The germline CDR1 and CDR2 sequences are SEHNR and FQNEAQ (reference sequence). The CDR3: CASTPTSGFEYNEQFF. CDR3 nucleotide sequence: TGTGCCAGCACCCCCACTAGCGGGTTTGAATACAATGAGCAGTTCTTC.

CDR3 sequence (DNA): TGTGCCAGCAGTTACCGAGGGCTAGCGGGAGAATCGCAGTATTTT. Translating gives CASSYRGLAGESQYF. This chain connects TRBV6-5 to TRBJ2-3; TRBD2 matches at 10 bases. V lost 2 bases and J lost 10; bases outside the gene matches: 9. Germline assignment: CDR1 MNHEY and CDR2 SVGAGI. There are 15 residues in the CDR3.

This clone was seen only once. Distinct nucleotide sequences in the sample also encode this CDR3. The genes are TRBV7-8 and TRBJ2-7; 13 nucleotides agree with TRBD2. Germline assignment: CDR1 SGHVS and CDR2 FQNEAQ. With V trimmed by 5 bases and J by 6 bases, 10 bases remained unmatched. This CDR3 spans 16 amino acids. The CDR3 protein is CASSPRTSGSPSEQYF. The CDR3 DNA reads as TGTGCCAGCAGCCCTAGGACTAGCGGGAGTCCTTCCGAGCAGTACTTC.

V gene TRBV18 combines with J gene TRBJ2-3; possible D gene TRBD2, 5 bases. Germline assignment: CDR1 KGHSH and CDR2 LQKENI. V lost 1 base, J lost 2 bases, and 7 bases lay in between. The CDR3 length is 14 residues. The CDR3 DNA sequence: TGTGCCAGCTCACCACGCCGGGACACAGATACGCAGTATTTT. Amino acid sequence: CASSPRRDTDTQYF.

The chain recombines TRBV2 with TRBJ1-2; unclear D gene. CDR1 and CDR2 from the germline V gene are SNHLY and FYNNEI. The CDR3 loop spans 14 amino acids. The V gene lost 4 bases and the J gene lost 6 bases, with 15 bases spanning the gap. CDR3 in DNA: TGTGCCAGCAGTGGCAGAGGGCGCATCGATGGCTACACCTTC. This codes for CASSGRGRIDGYTF.

V and J are TRBV29-1 and TRBJ2-1, with TRBD1 as a possible D gene (5 bases). Germline V lookup: CDR1 SQVTM, CDR2 ANQGSEA. CDR3 size: 13 residues. Trimming cost V 5 bases and J 0 bases, with 8 bases left between them. The CDR3 DNA reads as TGCAGCGTTCAGGGCTTCTCCTACAATGAGCAGTTCTTC. It is translated as CSVQGFSYNEQFF.

The rearrangement joins TRBV30 to TRBJ2-3; D tentatively reads TRBD1 or TRBD2 (5 bases each). The ends were cut back, 2 bases at V and 6 bases at J, with 15 bases in the middle. This CDR3 contains 14 residues. Germline CDR1 is GTSNPN and CDR2 is SVGIG (reference sequence). CDR3 DNA sequence: TGTGCCTGGAGTACGTTGGGGGATCAGGATACGCAGTATTTT. This translates into CAWSTLGDQDTQYF.